Sequencing of this T cell receptor beta chain was carried out in a study of OX40 agonist ivuxolimab in advanced cancers. Study as a whole: Ivuxolimab, an agonist antibody against OX40 (CD134), was given to patients. The eligibility criteria allowed prior anti-PD-1, anti-PD-L1 or anti-CTLA-4 therapy, and around 40% had some.

No patient had autoimmune disease or received systemic immunosuppression. The CDR3 has 14 amino acids. Germline values: CDR1 ENHRY, CDR2 SYGVKD. The junction had 3 bases not matched to a gene; V was cut back by 4 bases and J by 6 bases. Produced via immunoSEQ multiplex PCR; TCRdb's table is partial and in-frame only. The sample has around 56,000 clones; about four fifths are singletons. The receptor's source is an adult with an advanced solid tumor such as melanoma, head and neck, liver or kidney cancer. The V call is TRBV10-3, the J call TRBJ1-5, with 10 bases aligning to TRBD1. Material: CD4+ or CD8+ T cells sorted from blood, obtained in a trial of the OX40 agonist ivuxolimab. CDR3 bases: TGTGCCATCAGTGGACAGGGGGCGGGTCAGCCCCAGCATTTT. It specifies CAISGQGAGQPQHF.